A single sample gave rise to the 9 T cell receptor beta chains below, sequenced in a study of immune evolution from preneoplasia to lung adenocarcinoma. Profiling relied on immunoSEQ multiplex PCR, and the TCRdb table lists in-frame clones only, not all of them. Here the sample spans around 10,000 clones, about 79% being singletons. Sequencing input: FFPE minimally invasive lung adenocarcinoma tissue. The receptors shown here come from a person aged 60-79 years with lung adenocarcinoma.

The V call is TRBV6-5, the J call TRBJ2-2, with D perhaps matching TRBD1 (6 bases). V was cut by 6 bases and J by 5 bases, with 16 bases left in between. This CDR3 is 15 amino acids long. Germline CDR1 is MNHEY and CDR2 is SVGAGI. CDR3 sequence (DNA): TGTGCCAGCAGCCCCCCAGGGGCAGATACCGGGGAGCTGTTTTTT. Translation: CASSPPGADTGELFF.

The chain combines TRBV27 with TRBJ1-1, with a weak D call TRBD1 (6 bases). CDR1 MNHEY and CDR2 SMNVEV come from the germline V gene (reference sequence). V was trimmed by 3 bases and J by 4 bases, leaving 12 bases between them. The length of the CDR3 is 14 residues. CDR3 sequence (DNA): TGTGCCAGCAGTTTTGGGGGGCTTAGCACTGAAGCTTTCTTT. This translates into CASSFGGLSTEAFF.

This clone was observed a single time. The rearrangement joins TRBV21-1 to TRBJ2-7; the D segment call TRBD2 is taken from the table without a DNA check. TRBV21-1 is described as a pseudogene. CDR3 size: 15 residues. The CDR3, as DNA: TGTGCCAGCAGCAAAGGGGCGGGAGAGGAATACGAGCAGTACTTC. As protein: CASSKGAGEEYEQYF.

The CDR3 DNA is TGTGCCAGCAGCTCCTCTAGCACAGATACGCAGTATTTT. It yields the protein CASSSSSTDTQYF. The V call is TRBV7-3, the J call TRBJ2-3; D ambiguous. V lost 4 bases, J lost 0 bases, and 5 bases lay in between. From germline, CDR1 is SGHTA and CDR2 FQGTGA. This CDR3 region has 13 residues.

The genes are TRBV6-1 and TRBJ2-7; no reliable D call. With 5 bases removed from V and 4 bases from J, the gap between germline ends came to 12 bases. CDR1 and CDR2 (germline): MNHNS, SASEGT. The CDR3 contains 13 residues. The CDR3 sequence is CASSQIIWYEQYF. As DNA, the CDR3 is TGTGCCAGCAGTCAAATCATTTGGTACGAGCAGTACTTC.

The chain couples TRBV5-1 to TRBJ2-7, with 9 bases fitting TRBD1. The CDR3 runs 14 residues. V trimming: 5 bases; J trimming: 7 bases; junction bases outside the gene matches: 10. CDR1 is SGHRS, CDR2 YFSETQ, per germline. The CDR3 loop is CASRLDRGAQEQYF. The CDR3 nucleotides read TGCGCCAGCAGGCTGGACAGGGGAGCACAGGAGCAGTACTTC.

V is TRBV18 and J is TRBJ2-5; no clear D. From germline, CDR1 is KGHSH and CDR2 LQKENI. V was clipped by 2 bases and J by 2 bases, with 3 bases between them. CDR3 length equals 12 residues. The CDR3 spells CASSPEQETQYF. The DNA of the CDR3 is TGTGCCAGCTCACCAGAACAAGAGACCCAGTACTTC.

The chain employs TRBV4-1 and TRBJ1-4; D is uncertain. Germline lookup yields CDR1 MGHRA and CDR2 YSYEKL. Trimming took off 0 bases at V and 4 bases at J, with 9 bases between the two ends. The CDR3 is 15 residues long. CDR3 in amino acids: CASSQEGSSNEKLFF. DNA of the CDR3: TGCGCCAGCAGCCAAGAGGGTTCGAGTAATGAAAAACTGTTTTTT.

The gene calls are TRBV6-1 and TRBJ2-1; 8 bases agree with TRBD2. CDR3 size: 14 residues. Germline V gene data show CDR1 as MNHNS and CDR2 as SASEGT. The V gene end was trimmed by 6 bases and the J gene end by 4 bases; junction bases not matched to a gene: 5. In DNA form, the CDR3 reads TGTGCCAGCAGACTTGCTAGCGGGTACAATGAGCAGTTCTTC. Translating it yields CASRLASGYNEQFF.